The 14 T cell receptor beta chains below all came from one sample that was sequenced in a study of cytomegalovirus exposure and HLA in healthy donors. Amplification used 60 Vbeta primers and 13 Jbeta primers. Here immunoSEQ multiplex PCR was the method, and the copy in TCRdb shows in-frame clones only, minus some. The sample shows more than 75,000 clones, around 79% of them seen only once. The specimen sequenced was PBMCs. Receptor source: a man between 25 and 39 years old in good health and CMV-seronegative.

The chain carries TRBV6-5 and TRBJ2-5, with TRBD1 matching 7 bases. V lost 2 bases and J lost 5; bases outside the gene matches: 8. CDR3 length: 15 amino acids. CDR1 is MNHEY and CDR2 is SVGAGI in the germline V gene. The DNA for the CDR3 is TGTGCCAGCAGTTACCAACCGACAGGGCTCGAGACCCAGTACTTC. This gives the protein CASSYQPTGLETQYF.

The CDR3 reads CASSFTGRTNEQFF. The CDR3 DNA sequence: TGTGCCAGCAGCTTCACAGGACGGACCAATGAGCAGTTCTTC. V is TRBV7-2 and J is TRBJ2-1; the D gene is possibly TRBD1 (5 bases). The germline CDR1 and CDR2 sequences are SGHTA and FQGNSA. The CDR3 runs to 14 residues. The ends were cut back, 3 bases at V and 6 bases at J, with 12 bases in the middle.

The rearrangement uses TRBV18 and TRBJ2-5; TRBD1 is a possible D gene (6 bases). Germline V gives CDR1 KGHSH, CDR2 LQKENI. CDR3 size: 15 residues. V lost 3 bases to trimming and J lost 1 base, with 12 bases between them. The CDR3 sequence: CASSPQQGTQETQYF. CDR3 bases: TGTGCCAGCTCACCGCAGCAGGGGACCCAAGAGACCCAGTACTTC.

The rearrangement joins TRBV5-1 to TRBJ2-3; no clear D gene. The CDR3 runs to 17 residues. The V gene lost 2 bases and the J gene lost 1 base, with 17 bases spanning the gap. Germline V CDR1 and CDR2: SGHRS, YFSETQ. As DNA, the CDR3 is TGCGCCAGCAGCTTTGGAAGGCAGGCCGAAGGCACAGATACGCAGTATTTT. Amino acids: CASSFGRQAEGTDTQYF.

The V gene is TRBV6-5, the J gene TRBJ1-5; 10 bases agree with TRBD1. The ends lost 7 bases at V and 7 bases at J; junction bases unmatched: 7. The germline CDR1 and CDR2 sequences are MNHEY and SVGAGI. The CDR3 has 14 residues. CDR3 in DNA: TGTGCCAGCAAAGGGACAGGGGTGGCACAGCCCCAGCATTTT. As protein: CASKGTGVAQPQHF.

This sequence joins TRBV7-2 and TRBJ1-2, with D tentatively TRBD1 (6 bases). V shed 2 bases and J shed 4 bases, with 11 bases lying between them. The CDR3 sequence is 14 residues long. The V gene's germline CDR1 is SGHTA and CDR2 FQGNSA. Here the CDR3 DNA reads TGTGCCAGCAGCTTACGGCGACAGGTCTATGGCTACACCTTC. It codes for CASSLRRQVYGYTF.

This chain uses TRBV15 with TRBJ2-1; 11 nucleotides agree with TRBD2. Trimming at V came to 9 bases and at J to 8 bases, leaving 9 bases not matched to a gene. This CDR3 contains 14 residues. Germline V CDR1 and CDR2: LNHNV, YYDKDF (reference sequence). This CDR3 reads CATTLAGVLHEQFF. CDR3 DNA sequence: TGTGCCACTACACTAGCGGGAGTACTACATGAGCAGTTCTTC.

The chain is built from TRBV29-1 and TRBJ2-7; TRBD2 is a possible D gene (6 bases). The CDR3 loop spans 14 amino acids. V was pared by 6 bases and J by 4 bases, with 19 bases between. Germline CDR1 and CDR2: SQVTM and ANQGSEA. The chain's CDR3 is CSVGRDGRGYEQYF. Here the CDR3 DNA reads TGCAGCGTAGGAAGGGACGGGAGAGGTTACGAGCAGTACTTC.

This chain uses TRBV4-3 with TRBJ2-7; 7 positions agree with TRBD2. The ends lost 1 base at V and 7 bases at J; junction bases unmatched: 10. Germline V gene sequence: CDR1 LGHNA, CDR2 YSLEER. CDR3 length equals 15 residues. The CDR3 sequence is CASSQVATGRWEQYF. The CDR3, as DNA: TGCGCCAGCAGCCAAGTTGCCACCGGGAGGTGGGAGCAGTACTTC.

The V gene is TRBV30, the J gene TRBJ2-1, with 11 nucleotides matching TRBD2. The V gene's germline CDR1 is GTSNPN and CDR2 SVGIG (reference sequence). V dropped 4 bases and J dropped 5; count of bases not matched to a gene: 4. CDR3 length: 14 residues. CDR3 nucleotide sequence: TGTGCCTGGAAGGGACTAGCGGCCAACAATGAGCAGTTCTTC. This gives the protein CAWKGLAANNEQFF.

The V and J genes are TRBV6-5 and TRBJ2-7, with D tentatively TRBD1 (6 bases). The germline V and J ends were trimmed by 2 bases and 0 bases, with 14 bases remaining between them. Germline V gene data show CDR1 as MNHEY and CDR2 as SVGAGI. The CDR3 contains 16 residues. The CDR3 DNA is TGTGCCAGCAGTTACGCGCGACAGGTCGGCTCCTACGAGCAGTACTTC. It is translated as CASSYARQVGSYEQYF.

This clone was seen a handful of times. The V and J genes are TRBV5-1 and TRBJ2-7; 8 bases align to TRBD2. V lost 4 bases to trimming and J lost 2 bases; unmatched junction nucleotides: 5. The germline V gene has CDR1 SGHRS and CDR2 YFSETQ. This CDR3 has 14 residues. In nucleotides, the CDR3 is TGCGCCAGCAGCCGGGAGGGCCAGACCTACGAGCAGTACTTC. As protein: CASSREGQTYEQYF.

The V and J genes are TRBV6-1 and TRBJ1-3; maybe TRBD1 (6 bases). CDR1 is MNHNS and CDR2 is SASEGT in the germline V gene. This CDR3 has 15 amino acids. V lost 2 bases, J lost 4 bases, and 12 bases lay in between. In DNA form, the CDR3 reads TGTGCCAGCAGTGAACGTCAGGGGCCAGGAAACACCATATATTTT. Its translation is CASSERQGPGNTIYF.

This clone has just a few counts. DNA of the CDR3: TGTGCCAGCAATCCCCCAACGGACAGGAAACTCGTATATTTT. This sequence encodes CASNPPTDRKLVYF. The rearrangement uses TRBV2 and TRBJ1-3; 7 bases fit TRBD1. Trimming removed 7 bases from V and 14 bases from J; junction bases left unmatched: 17. This CDR3 region has 14 residues. CDR1 is SNHLY, CDR2 FYNNEI, per germline.